Below are 12 T cell receptor beta chains sequenced from a single sample in a study of early stage breast cancer tumors. The data were produced by immunoSEQ multiplex PCR, yet TCRdb's version contains in-frame clones alone and is incomplete. Of some 58,000 clones detected, approximately 80% appear once; the ten largest clones hold around 3.7%. The sample taken for sequencing was blood. The receptors here all came from a person aged 25 to 40 with breast cancer.

V usage is TRBV9 and J usage is TRBJ2-3; 9 nucleotides align to TRBD2. Germline CDR1 reads SGDLS; CDR2 reads YYNGEE. Trimming removed 4 bases from V and 5 bases from J; junction bases left unmatched: 11. This CDR3 has 16 residues. Here the CDR3 reads CASSPDGLTSGDTQYF. The DNA for the CDR3 is TGTGCCAGCAGCCCCGATGGCTTGACTAGCGGAGATACGCAGTATTTT.

The chain couples TRBV9 to TRBJ2-2; D unresolved. Germline assignment: CDR1 SGDLS and CDR2 YYNGEE. V lost 0 bases to trimming and J lost 5 bases, with 14 bases between them. The CDR3 sequence is 16 residues long. The CDR3 bases are TGTGCCAGCAGCGTAGCCTCGGGTTCTTGGACCGGGGAGCTGTTTTTT. Protein sequence: CASSVASGSWTGELFF.

The J gene is TRBJ1-1, the V gene TRBV11-2, with D possibly TRBD1 on 5 matching bases. The CDR3 spans 16 residues. Germline V CDR1 and CDR2: SGHAT, FQNNGV. Trimming took off 3 bases at V and 0 bases at J, with 14 bases between the two ends. This CDR3 is CASSFEHRSMNTEAFF. The CDR3 bases are TGTGCCAGCAGCTTTGAACACAGGTCTATGAACACTGAAGCTTTCTTT.

J is TRBJ1-2 and V is TRBV5-1, with D possibly being TRBD1 (6 bases). V lost 0 bases and J 4 bases, leaving 13 bases between the germline ends. Germline V CDR1 and CDR2: SGHRS, YFSETQ. There are 15 residues in the CDR3. The CDR3 sequence: CASSLDTGSSYGYTF. DNA for the CDR3: TGCGCCAGCAGCTTGGATACAGGGTCTAGCTATGGCTACACCTTC.

The rearrangement links TRBV7-2 to TRBJ2-1; D is possibly TRBD2 (5 bases). Germline V gene data show CDR1 as SGHTA and CDR2 as FQGNSA. V gave up 5 bases and J gave up 6 bases, with 17 bases separating them. CDR3 length equals 15 residues. CDR3 residues: CASSQDRTETNEQFF. The CDR3 DNA sequence: TGTGCCAGCAGCCAAGATAGGACTGAGACCAATGAGCAGTTCTTC. The variable domain in full, with the rest retrieved from reference TRBV7-2 and TRBJ2-1, is GAGVSQSPSNKVTEKGKDVELRCDPISGHTALYWYRQSLGQGLEFLIYFQGNSAPDKSGLPSDRFSAERTGGSVSTLTIQRTQQEDSAVYLCASSQDRTETNEQFFGPGTRLTVL.

The V and J genes are TRBV7-3 and TRBJ1-1, with 7 positions matching TRBD1. This CDR3 region has 14 residues. Germline lookup yields CDR1 SGHTA and CDR2 FQGTGA. The V segment lost 5 bases and the J segment 4 bases; nucleotides outside the gene matches: 7. The CDR3 protein is CASSPTQGGTEAFF. CDR3 sequence (DNA): TGTGCCAGCAGCCCGACCCAGGGGGGCACTGAAGCTTTCTTT.

The chain couples TRBV6-1 to TRBJ2-1; D is uncertain. V dropped 8 bases and J dropped 0 bases, with 8 bases sitting between them. The CDR3 spans 13 residues. The V gene's germline CDR1 is MNHNS and CDR2 SASEGT. The CDR3 region has the DNA TGTGCCAGCGCCCGTGACTCCTACAATGAGCAGTTCTTC. Its translation: CASARDSYNEQFF.

The chain combines TRBV9 with TRBJ2-7; no clear D gene. Germline V CDR1 and CDR2: SGDLS, YYNGEE. V was pared by 4 bases and J by 2 bases, with 13 bases between. The CDR3 is 14 residues long. The CDR3 loop reads CASSSGQGPYEQYF. The CDR3 DNA follows: TGTGCCAGCAGCTCCGGCCAAGGTCCCTACGAGCAGTACTTC. Full variable domain (remainder filled in from reference TRBV9 and TRBJ2-7): DSGVTQTPKHLITATGQRVTLRCSPRSGDLSVYWYQQSLDQGLQFLIQYYNGEERAKGNILERFSAQQFPDLHSELNLSSLELGDSALYFCASSSGQGPYEQYFGPGTRLTVT.

The V call is TRBV2, the J call TRBJ1-1, with unresolved D. The CDR3 totals 11 residues. V lost 1 base and J 12 bases, leaving 9 bases between the germline ends. Germline values: CDR1 SNHLY, CDR2 FYNNEI. This CDR3 reads CASSEGPRTFF. The CDR3, as DNA: TGTGCCAGCAGTGAAGGGCCACGAACTTTCTTT.

The rearrangement links TRBV2 to TRBJ2-7; D is unresolved. Per germline, CDR1 SNHLY and CDR2 FYNNEI. The V gene lost 11 bases and the J gene lost 7 bases, with 18 bases spanning the gap. The CDR3 runs 12 residues. CDR3 sequence: CAGRPDLREQYF. In nucleotides, the CDR3 is TGTGCCGGTAGGCCTGATCTACGAGAGCAGTACTTC.

A few counts support this clone. This rearrangement joins TRBV30 to TRBJ1-1; tentative D call: TRBD1 (5 bases). This CDR3 comprises 13 residues. V was shortened by 8 bases and J by 0 bases, with 13 bases between the two germline ends. Germline V gene lookup returns CDR1 GTSNPN and CDR2 SVGIG (reference sequence). CDR3: CAVARGLNTEAFF. DNA of the CDR3: TGTGCCGTGGCTAGGGGCCTGAACACTGAAGCTTTCTTT.

The CDR3 is CAWSVNPSYEQYF. For the CDR3, the DNA is TGTGCCTGGAGTGTTAACCCGTCCTACGAGCAGTACTTC. This sequence joins TRBV30 and TRBJ2-7; D uncertain. This CDR3 comprises 13 residues. Trimming removed 0 bases from V and 1 base from J, with 7 bases in between. The germline CDR1 and CDR2 sequences are GTSNPN and SVGIG (reference sequence).